The 26 T cell receptor beta chains in this list originate from one sample, sequenced in a study of blood T cell repertoires in COVID-19. This table comes from immunoSEQ multiplex PCR, and its TCRdb copy is limited to in-frame clones, with some not included. The sample comprises roughly 250,000 clones, 82% of which are singletons, and 4% to 6% rests with the top ten. Sequencing used peripheral blood. These receptor sequences come from a woman over 75 with active or convalescent COVID-19.

The chain recombines TRBV20-1 with TRBJ1-3; D unresolved. With 3 bases removed from V and 4 bases from J, the gap between germline ends came to 10 bases. The CDR3 sequence is 13 residues long. Germline V CDR1 and CDR2: DFQATT, SNEGSKA (reference sequence). The CDR3 here is CSASPVPGNTIYF. The CDR3 DNA reads as TGCAGTGCTAGTCCGGTACCCGGAAACACCATATATTTT.

In its sample, this clone was seen once. CDR3 sequence reads: CASSPHRLTEAFF. In DNA form, the CDR3 reads TGTGCCAGCAGTCCTCACCGGTTAACTGAAGCTTTCTTT. The chain uses TRBV28 and TRBJ1-1; the D is unclear. Deletions cut 5 bases from V and 5 bases from J, with 12 bases between. CDR1 and CDR2 (germline): MDHEN, SYDVKM. The CDR3 length is 13 residues.

The rearrangement uses TRBV9 and TRBJ2-3; 10 nucleotides agree with TRBD2. V shed 4 bases, J shed 4 bases, and the junction held 3 bases outside the gene matches. The germline V gene has CDR1 SGDLS and CDR2 YYNGEE. The length of the CDR3 is 14 residues. The CDR3: CASSPLAGADTQYF. The CDR3 DNA follows: TGTGCCAGCAGCCCCCTAGCGGGGGCAGATACGCAGTATTTT.

There are a few counts of this clone. The chain uses TRBV28 and TRBJ1-2; 8 nucleotides line up with TRBD1. The junction had 11 bases not matched to a gene; V was cut back by 6 bases and J by 2 bases. Germline CDR1 reads MDHEN; CDR2 reads SYDVKM. This CDR3 spans 16 amino acids. The CDR3 nucleotides are TGTGCCAGCAGAGAAGAGGGACAGGCAAAGAACTATGGCTACACCTTC. The encoded protein is CASREEGQAKNYGYTF.

This clone was found a few times. This chain connects TRBV15 to TRBJ2-5; D perhaps matches TRBD2 (5 bases). The CDR3 length is 16 residues. V lost 5 bases and J lost 3, with 19 bases in between. Germline CDR1 and CDR2: LNHNV and YYDKDF (reference sequence). CDR3: CATSSGMSSFEETQYF. In DNA form, the CDR3 reads TGTGCCACCAGCTCCGGGATGTCGTCTTTCGAAGAGACCCAGTACTTC.

V is TRBV5-4 and J is TRBJ1-1; TRBD1 matches 9 bases. The length of the CDR3 is 17 residues. Germline lookup yields CDR1 SGHNT and CDR2 YYREEE (reference sequence). With 0 bases clipped from V and 0 bases from J, the junction kept 6 bases outside the gene matches. CDR3 sequence (DNA): TGTGCCAGCAGCTTGGGAGCGTGGACAGGGGTGAACACTGAAGCTTTCTTT. Translating gives CASSLGAWTGVNTEAFF.

The chain carries TRBV19 and TRBJ2-6, with 8 bases fitting TRBD1. The CDR3 runs to 19 residues. V was pared by 4 bases and J by 0 bases, with 11 bases of the junction left unmatched. Germline CDR1 LNHDA, CDR2 SQIVND (reference sequence). The CDR3, as DNA: TGTGCCAGTAGTAGCATACCGGGACAGGCTATCTCTGGGGCCAACGTCCTGACTTTC. It is translated as CASSSIPGQAISGANVLTF.

This clone was counted a single time. The chain recombines TRBV28 with TRBJ2-1; 10 bases fit TRBD1. CDR1 and CDR2 from the germline V gene are MDHEN and SYDVKM. J was trimmed by 1 base and V by 4 bases; bases with no gene match: 22. CDR3 length: 22 residues. CDR3: CASSSLSGTGVPGGTSYNEQFF. Here the CDR3 DNA reads TGTGCCAGCAGTTCCCTTTCCGGGACAGGGGTCCCCGGGGGGACTTCCTACAATGAGCAGTTCTTC.

The rearrangement joins TRBV12-3 or TRBV12-4 to TRBJ2-7; weak D call: TRBD1 (5 bases). The CDR3 is made up of 12 amino acids. Trimming pared 6 bases from V and 6 bases from J, leaving 12 bases between. In nucleotides, the CDR3 is TGTGCCAGCAGGTATACAGGCACCGAGCAGTACTTC. It specifies CASRYTGTEQYF.

The chain couples TRBV9 to TRBJ2-1, with D possibly matching TRBD2 (5 bases). Germline values: CDR1 SGDLS, CDR2 YYNGEE. The V gene lost 0 bases and the J gene lost 0 bases, with 7 bases spanning the gap. The CDR3 spans 15 residues. The CDR3 DNA is TGTGCCAGCAGCGTAGAACGGGGCTCCTACAATGAGCAGTTCTTC. Protein sequence: CASSVERGSYNEQFF.

The V and J genes are TRBV29-1 and TRBJ1-6; TRBD1 aligns across 8 bases. The trim removed 5 bases at V and 8 bases at J, leaving 5 bases unmatched. The germline gives CDR1 SQVTM, CDR2 ANQGSEA. The CDR3 totals 13 residues. The CDR3 reads CSVRTGSYSPLHF. CDR3 DNA: TGCAGCGTTAGGACAGGGAGTTATTCACCCCTCCACTTT. The whole variable domain, filled in from reference TRBV29-1 and TRBJ1-6, reads SAVISQKPSRDICQRGTSLTIQCQVDSQVTMMFWYRQQPGQSLTLIATANQGSEATYESGFVIDKFPISRPNLTFSTLTVSNMSPEDSSIYLCSVRTGSYSPLHFGNGTRLTVT.

V gene TRBV29-1 combines with J gene TRBJ2-2; D not resolved. The V gene lost 1 base and the J gene lost 8 bases, with 14 bases spanning the gap. The CDR3 has 14 amino acids. CDR1 and CDR2 from the germline V gene are SQVTM and ANQGSEA. The CDR3 DNA is TGCAGCGTTGAAGGGGCCCTTCCCACTGGGGAGCTGTTTTTT. Translated: CSVEGALPTGELFF.

V gene TRBV2 combines with J gene TRBJ2-1; unclear D gene. Germline CDR1 SNHLY, CDR2 FYNNEI. V lost 6 bases and J 0 bases, leaving 9 bases between the germline ends. The CDR3 spans 14 residues. CDR3 loop: CASRPHSSYNEQFF. Here the CDR3 DNA reads TGTGCCAGCAGACCCCATAGCTCCTACAATGAGCAGTTCTTC.

V gene TRBV12-3 or TRBV12-4 combines with J gene TRBJ2-2; unclear D gene. The length of the CDR3 is 13 residues. The V and J ends lost 3 bases and 6 bases respectively, with 8 bases between them. The CDR3 DNA reads TGTGCCAGCAGTTTCCTAGTATCCGGGGAGCTGTTTTTT. Encoded protein: CASSFLVSGELFF.

The rearrangement joins TRBV5-1 to TRBJ2-4; TRBD2 agrees at 16 bases. Per germline, CDR1 SGHRS and CDR2 YFSETQ. The V and J ends lost 4 bases and 8 bases, in that order; junction bases with no gene match: 9. The CDR3 is 17 amino acids. CDR3 DNA sequence: TGCGCCAGCAGCGCGGGGACTAGCGGGAGGGCCAGTGACATTCAGTACTTC. This sequence encodes CASSAGTSGRASDIQYF.

V is TRBV4-1 and J is TRBJ2-2, with 11 bases that match TRBD2. There are 17 residues in the CDR3. CDR1 and CDR2 (germline): MGHRA, YSYEKL. Trimming cost V 1 base and J 3 bases; bases outside gene matches: 4. The CDR3 region is CASSQGLAGGHTGELFF. The CDR3 nucleotides are TGCGCCAGCAGCCAAGGTCTAGCGGGGGGTCACACCGGGGAGCTGTTTTTT.

The rearrangement uses TRBV3-1 (or the pseudogene TRBV3-2) and TRBJ2-2, with 8 bases aligning to TRBD2. The J segment lost 4 bases and the V segment lost 4 bases, leaving 5 bases of the junction unmatched. CDR3 length: 15 residues. The germline gives CDR1 LGHDT, CDR2 YNNKEL (reference sequence). The CDR3 DNA reads TGTGCCAGCAGCCCCGCCCGGGGGGGCACCGGGGAGCTGTTTTTT. It specifies CASSPARGGTGELFF.

The chain has TRBV10-1 and TRBJ2-7, with TRBD1 as a possible D gene (5 bases). This CDR3 comprises 13 residues. The V and J ends lost 8 bases and 4 bases respectively, with 15 bases between them. CDR1 and CDR2 from the germline V gene are WNHNN and SYGVQD (reference sequence). The CDR3 region has the DNA TGCGCCAGCGACAGACAGCTTCAGTACGAGCAGTACTTC. Translated, it gives CASDRQLQYEQYF.

V gene TRBV7-8 combines with J gene TRBJ1-2; tentatively, D is TRBD1 (6 bases). CDR1 and CDR2 from the germline V gene are SGHVS and FQNEAQ. V was cut by 3 bases and J by 8 bases, with 13 bases left in between. This CDR3 contains 13 residues. The CDR3 sequence: CASSFTGSGGYTF. CDR3 coding DNA: TGTGCCAGCAGCTTTACAGGGAGCGGCGGCTACACCTTC.

The chain employs TRBV19 and TRBJ2-7; TRBD2 agrees at 15 bases. Germline CDR1 reads LNHDA; CDR2 reads SQIVND (reference sequence). CDR3 length: 15 amino acids. With 4 bases clipped from V and 2 bases from J, the junction kept 0 bases outside the gene matches. DNA of the CDR3: TGTGCCAGTAGTAGGACTAGCGGGGGGGCCTACGAGCAGTACTTC. Its translation: CASSRTSGGAYEQYF.

The chain joins TRBV5-1 to TRBJ1-1, with TRBD1 matching 7 bases. Per the germline V gene, CDR1 is SGHRS and CDR2 is YFSETQ. The CDR3 is 12 residues long. V gave up 4 bases and J gave up 10 bases; unmatched junction bases: 7. The CDR3: CASSDTGARAFF. CDR3 nucleotide sequence: TGCGCCAGCAGCGATACAGGGGCACGAGCTTTCTTT.

This chain connects TRBV18 to TRBJ1-1; no firm D call. The germline CDR1 and CDR2 sequences are KGHSH and LQKENI. V lost 3 bases and J lost 3, with 11 bases in between. The CDR3 has 14 amino acids. CDR3 sequence reads: CASSPSVYDTEAFF. For the CDR3, the DNA is TGTGCCAGCTCACCCTCGGTCTACGACACTGAAGCTTTCTTT. The full variable domain, rest sourced from reference TRBV18 and TRBJ1-1, is NAGVMQNPRHLVRRRGQEARLRCSPMKGHSHVYWYRQLPEEGLKFMVYLQKENIIDESGMPKERFSAEFPKEGPSILRIQQVVRGDSAAYFCASSPSVYDTEAFFGQGTRLTVV.

V gene TRBV28 combines with J gene TRBJ1-2; TRBD1 agrees at 7 bases. In germline, CDR1 is MDHEN, CDR2 SYDVKM. This CDR3 region has 12 residues. V gave up 11 bases and J gave up 8 bases; unmatched junction bases: 11. Written as DNA, the CDR3 is TGTGCCGGACGGGACAGAACCAAGGGCTACACCTTC. Protein sequence: CAGRDRTKGYTF.

This chain links TRBV2 with TRBJ2-1, with unresolved D. Trimming took off 4 bases at V and 7 bases at J, with 20 bases between the two ends. From germline, CDR1 is SNHLY and CDR2 FYNNEI. CDR3 length: 16 amino acids. CDR3 nucleotides: TGTGCCAGCAGTGTAATGAGCGCCTCATCCGGGAATGAGCAGTTCTTC. Protein: CASSVMSASSGNEQFF. The full variable domain, with the rest looked up from reference TRBV2 and TRBJ2-1, is EPEVTQTPSHQVTQMGQEVILRCVPISNHLYFYWYRQILGQKVEFLVSFYNNEISEKSEIFDDQFSVERPDGSNFTLKIRSTKLEDSAMYFCASSVMSASSGNEQFFGPGTRLTVL.

The chain links TRBV5-1 to TRBJ2-5, with TRBD2 matching 7 bases. CDR1 SGHRS and CDR2 YFSETQ come from the germline V gene. The V segment lost 6 bases and the J segment 3 bases; nucleotides outside the gene matches: 11. The CDR3 totals 15 residues. The CDR3 reads CASKEGPGREETQYF. The DNA for the CDR3 is TGCGCCAGCAAGGAGGGGCCGGGGAGGGAAGAGACCCAGTACTTC. The entire variable domain, with the rest obtained from reference TRBV5-1 and TRBJ2-5, is as follows: KAGVTQTPRYLIKTRGQQVTLSCSPISGHRSVSWYQQTPGQGLQFLFEYFSETQRNKGNFPGRFSGRQFSNSRSEMNVSTLELGDSALYLCASKEGPGREETQYFGPGTRLLVL.

The chain recombines TRBV6-5 with TRBJ2-7, with D possibly matching TRBD1 (6 bases). CDR1 is MNHEY and CDR2 is SVGAGI in the germline V gene. Trimming cost V 0 bases and J 2 bases, with 14 bases left between them. The CDR3 is made up of 16 amino acids. In nucleotides, the CDR3 is TGTGCCAGCAGTTACTCGACCTGGACAGCCACCTACGAGCAGTACTTC. It specifies CASSYSTWTATYEQYF.